Given below is one T cell receptor (beta chain) in context. This specimen belongs to a study of T cells in localized non-small cell lung cancer. Profiling relied on immunoSEQ multiplex PCR, and the TCRdb table lists in-frame clones only, not all of them. Of about 11,000 clones detected, 80% to 90% appear once; the ten largest clones hold 8.6%. The germline CDR1 and CDR2 sequences are MNHEY and SMNVEV (reference sequence). CDR3 length equals 13 residues. Germline trimming cut 10 bases from V and 1 base from J; bases unmatched to any gene: 3. This rearrangement joins TRBV27 to TRBJ2-2; TRBD1 aligns across 7 bases. Sequencing was performed on peripheral blood, taken before any cancer treatment. This TCR came from a male donor aged 60 or over with stage III lung adenocarcinoma. In DNA, the CDR3 is TGTGCCATCGGACAGGTGAACACCGGGGAGCTGTTTTTT. This codes for CAIGQVNTGELFF.